The source of this T cell receptor (beta chain) is a study of blood T cell repertoires in COVID-19. Study-level background: Material from acute and convalescent COVID-19 was sourced from the United States, Italy and Spain. T cells, B-cell-depleted T cells, or PBMCs provided the cDNA or gDNA that served as material.

Per the original data handling: How many nucleated cells were present was estimated from reference gene primer amplification. TCRdb's table, derived via immunoSEQ multiplex PCR, lists solely in-frame clones and lacks some. V, J and clone size reflect that table, while D and trimming were determined from the DNA. The sample shows 130,000 to 150,000 clones, roughly 86% of them seen only once. A few counts support this clone. Germline CDR1 is SGHRS and CDR2 is YFSETQ. The CDR3 runs 16 residues. V was clipped by 3 bases and J by 3 bases; unmatched bases: 7. The rearrangement links TRBV5-1 to TRBJ1-4; 8 bases match TRBD1. The sample consisted of peripheral blood. The receptor comes from a man aged 65 to 79 with acute or convalescent COVID-19. The DNA for the CDR3 is TGCGCCAGCAGCTGGGGGACAGGCCACCCTAATGAAAAACTGTTTTTT. Translating it yields CASSWGTGHPNEKLFF.